This entry lists 10 T cell receptor beta chains sequenced from one sample in a study of vaccination and CD4 T cells after COVID-19. As for treatment: roughly 10-day PBMC culture with coronavirus spike peptide pools or control peptides (ViraFEST assay). Oncomine TCR Beta short-read sequencing was applied to DNA from cultured CD4+ T cells. TCRdb reprocessed the PCR reads with MiXCR, giving one entry per CDR3 protein. The data contain about 11,000 distinct CDR3 sequences, roughly a fifth of them singletons. The antigens these receptors bind are not known. The specimen was CD4+ T cells from blood, cultured in vitro, collected after SARS-CoV-2 vaccination. Receptors were obtained from a human donor who had recovered from COVID-19.

This chain links TRBV27 with TRBJ2-2; TRBD2 is a possible D gene (5 bases). CDR1 and CDR2 from the germline V gene are MNHEY and SMNVEV (reference sequence). The CDR3 runs 15 residues. V lost 8 bases, J lost 5 bases, and 18 bases lay in between. The CDR3: CASAGRMVGTGELFF. The CDR3 region has the DNA TGTGCCAGCGCGGGCCGCATGGTGGGGACCGGGGAGCTGTTTTTT.

A note on this clonotype: This may arise from a read error, as a much more abundant clone is one base away. The chain joins TRBV20-1 to TRBJ1-2; unclear D gene. CDR3 length equals 14 residues. Germline CDR1 is DFQATT and CDR2 is SNEGSKA (reference sequence). V gave up 0 bases and J gave up 4 bases, with 12 bases separating them. CDR3 nucleotides: TGCAGTGCTAGAGAGGTCTTGGCTCTCTATGGCTACACCTTC. Translated: CSAREVLALYGYTF.

This clonotype was observed a handful of times. The chain combines TRBV10-1 with TRBJ2-7; TRBD1 matches at 11 bases. Unmatched junction bases numbered 7, after V lost 3 bases and J lost 3 bases. CDR3 length: 16 amino acids. From germline, CDR1 is WNHNN and CDR2 SYGVQD (reference sequence). The CDR3 coding sequence is TGCGCCAGCAGTGAAGCGACCGGGACAGGGGGCTACGAGCAGTACTTC. As protein: CASSEATGTGGYEQYF.

Only a few counts were recorded for this clonotype. The V call is TRBV27, the J call TRBJ2-5; TRBD2 agrees at 7 bases. V lost 4 bases and J lost 2; bases outside the gene matches: 10. Germline assignment: CDR1 MNHEY and CDR2 SMNVEV (reference sequence). The length of the CDR3 is 16 residues. The CDR3 loop is CASSCPGLTEQETQYF. The CDR3 nucleotides are TGTGCCAGCAGTTGCCCGGGACTAACCGAACAAGAGACCCAGTACTTC.

The chain links TRBV29-1 to TRBJ2-1; D is possibly TRBD2 (6 bases). V lost 4 bases, J lost 0 bases, and 13 bases lay in between. In germline, CDR1 is SQVTM, CDR2 ANQGSEA. The CDR3 covers 15 residues. The CDR3 DNA sequence: TGCAGCGTTGTATATAGCGGAAGCTCCTACAATGAGCAGTTCTTC. Residues: CSVVYSGSSYNEQFF.

This chain links TRBV20-1 with TRBJ2-2; D is uncertain. Germline V gene lookup returns CDR1 DFQATT and CDR2 SNEGSKA (reference sequence). The CDR3 is 15 residues long. Trimming took 0 bases from V and 1 from J, leaving 9 bases between them. This CDR3 is CSARDFRRNTGELFF. The CDR3 coding sequence is TGCAGTGCTAGAGATTTCCGACGGAACACCGGGGAGCTGTTTTTT.

The V call is TRBV10-3, the J call TRBJ2-7, with TRBD2 matching 11 bases. The CDR3 sequence is 14 residues long. CDR1 and CDR2 from the germline V gene are ENHRY and SYGVKD. V lost 7 bases to trimming and J lost 6 bases; unmatched junction nucleotides: 8. The CDR3 sequence: CAIKTELAGAEQYF. In DNA form, the CDR3 reads TGTGCCATCAAAACGGAACTAGCGGGAGCCGAGCAGTACTTC.

V gene TRBV28 combines with J gene TRBJ1-4; D might be TRBD1 (5 bases). The CDR3 sequence is 13 residues long. V lost 7 bases and J lost 6, with 12 bases in between. The germline gives CDR1 MDHEN, CDR2 SYDVKM. CDR3 in DNA: TGTGCCAGCACCCCCCCAGGGTATGAAAAACTGTTTTTT. Translation: CASTPPGYEKLFF. The complete variable domain, with remaining parts taken from reference TRBV28 and TRBJ1-4, reads DVKVTQSSRYLVKRTGEKVFLECVQDMDHENMFWYRQDPGLGLRLIYFSYDVKMKEKGDIPEGYSVSREKKERFSLILESASTNQTSMYLCASTPPGYEKLFFGSGTQLSVL.

The genes are TRBV11-2 and TRBJ2-1; a possible D gene is TRBD2 (5 bases). From germline, CDR1 is SGHAT and CDR2 FQNNGV. The V end was cut by 3 bases, the J end by 6 bases, with 12 bases between. The CDR3 has 14 residues. DNA for the CDR3: TGTGCCAGCAGCTTCGGGCTAGCCAGCAATGAGCAGTTCTTC. It is translated as CASSFGLASNEQFF.

V is TRBV6-1 and J is TRBJ1-5; 8 bases align to TRBD1. The V gene's germline CDR1 is MNHNS and CDR2 SASEGT. The CDR3 runs to 14 residues. Trimming took 6 bases from V and 11 from J; bases not matched to a gene: 12. CDR3 protein: CASRETGGGQSQHF. The CDR3 DNA sequence: TGTGCCAGCAGGGAAACAGGGGGAGGGCAGTCCCAGCATTTT.